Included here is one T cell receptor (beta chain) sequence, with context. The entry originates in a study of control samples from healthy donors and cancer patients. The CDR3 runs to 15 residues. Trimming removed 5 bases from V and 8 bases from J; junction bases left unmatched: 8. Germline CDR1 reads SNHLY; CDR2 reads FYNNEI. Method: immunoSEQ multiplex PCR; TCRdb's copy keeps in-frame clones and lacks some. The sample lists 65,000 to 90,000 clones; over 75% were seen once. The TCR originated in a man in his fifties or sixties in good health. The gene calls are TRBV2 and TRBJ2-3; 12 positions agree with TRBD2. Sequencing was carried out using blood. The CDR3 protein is CASSKLTSGSTTQYF. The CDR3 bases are TGTGCCAGCAGTAAACTGACTAGCGGGAGTACTACGCAGTATTTT.